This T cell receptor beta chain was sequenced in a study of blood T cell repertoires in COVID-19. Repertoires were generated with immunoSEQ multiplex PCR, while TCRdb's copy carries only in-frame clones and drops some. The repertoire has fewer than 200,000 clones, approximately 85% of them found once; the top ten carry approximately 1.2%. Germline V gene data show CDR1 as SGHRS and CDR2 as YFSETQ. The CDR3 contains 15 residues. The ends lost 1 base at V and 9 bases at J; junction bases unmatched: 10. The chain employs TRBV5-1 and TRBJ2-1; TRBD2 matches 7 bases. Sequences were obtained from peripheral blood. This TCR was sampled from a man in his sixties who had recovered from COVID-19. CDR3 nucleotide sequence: TGCGCCAGCAGCTTGAGCGGGGACCCGACCGCTGAGCAGTTCTTC. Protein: CASSLSGDPTAEQFF.